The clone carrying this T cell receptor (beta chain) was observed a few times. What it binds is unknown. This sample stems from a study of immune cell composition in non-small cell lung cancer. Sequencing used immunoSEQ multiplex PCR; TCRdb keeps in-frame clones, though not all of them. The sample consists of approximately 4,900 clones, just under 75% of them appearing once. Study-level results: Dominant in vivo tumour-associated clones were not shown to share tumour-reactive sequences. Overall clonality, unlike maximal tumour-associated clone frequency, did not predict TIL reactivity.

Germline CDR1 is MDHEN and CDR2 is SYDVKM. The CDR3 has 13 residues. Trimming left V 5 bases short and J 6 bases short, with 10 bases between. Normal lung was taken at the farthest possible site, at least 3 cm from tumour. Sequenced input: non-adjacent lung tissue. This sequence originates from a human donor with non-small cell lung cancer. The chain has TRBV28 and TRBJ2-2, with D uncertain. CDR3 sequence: CASSPVLAGELFF. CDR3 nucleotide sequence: TGTGCCAGCAGTCCAGTCTTGGCCGGGGAGCTGTTTTTT.